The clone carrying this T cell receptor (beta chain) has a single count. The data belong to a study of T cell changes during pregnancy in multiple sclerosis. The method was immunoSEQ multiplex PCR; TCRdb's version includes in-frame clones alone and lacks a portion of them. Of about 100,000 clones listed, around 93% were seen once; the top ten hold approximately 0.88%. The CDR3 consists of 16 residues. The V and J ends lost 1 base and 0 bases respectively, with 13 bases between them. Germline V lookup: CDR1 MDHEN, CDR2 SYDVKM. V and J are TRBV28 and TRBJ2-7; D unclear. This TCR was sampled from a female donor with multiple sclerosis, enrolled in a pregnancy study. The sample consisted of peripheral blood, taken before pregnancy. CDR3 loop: CASSLSPDFSSYEQYF. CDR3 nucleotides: TGTGCCAGCAGTTTATCACCAGACTTTAGCTCCTACGAGCAGTACTTC.